This TCR beta chain was captured in a study of CD8 T cells in ankylosing spondylitis. Findings and caveats of the study: The authors reported significant enrichment of disease-linked clones in matched ankylosing spondylitis synovial fluid.

This clonotype was counted between two and nine times. Antigen unknown. Each TCR beta library was made by quantitative 5'-RACE that incorporated molecular barcodes. TCRdb called the 5' RACE reads again in MiXCR, with one record for every CDR3 protein. The sample has roughly 130,000 distinct CDR3 sequences; around 15% are singletons. This CDR3 is 13 amino acids long. Germline CDR1 and CDR2: SGHRS and YFSETQ. Trimming shortened V by 0 bases and J by 3 bases, and 5 bases separated the two germline ends. This sequence was found in a female donor with ankylosing spondylitis or in good health (not recorded which). The chain recombines TRBV5-1 with TRBJ2-3; D is ambiguous. The sample taken for sequencing was blood, either unsorted or a sorted T cell fraction (not recorded which). CDR3 sequence reads: CASSLEATDTQYF. CDR3 bases: TGCGCCAGCAGCTTGGAAGCTACAGATACGCAGTATTTT.